The sequence of this T cell receptor beta chain was determined in a study of blood T cell repertoires in COVID-19. The wider study: The United States, Italy and Spain supplied acute and convalescent COVID-19 samples. The cDNA or gDNA used as material had been derived from T cells, B-cell-depleted T cells, or PBMCs.

Original processing notes: Amplifying reference gene primers gave estimates of nucleated cell counts. TCRdb's table, derived via immunoSEQ multiplex PCR, lists solely in-frame clones and lacks some. The DNA was the basis for D and trimming; V, J and clone size are from that table. The profile covers around 170,000 clones, with 80% to 90% appearing a single time and 1.5% to 2% taken by the ten largest. This CDR3 is 14 amino acids long. Deletions cut 4 bases from V and 1 base from J, with 10 bases between. The V gene's germline CDR1 is SNHLY and CDR2 FYNNEI. What was sequenced was peripheral blood. The genes are TRBV2 and TRBJ2-5, with D possibly matching TRBD1 (5 bases). This TCR derives from a man between 18 and 29 years old who had recovered from COVID-19. CDR3 amino acids: CASSVPTAQETQYF. DNA of the CDR3: TGTGCCAGCAGTGTCCCGACAGCCCAAGAGACCCAGTACTTC.